This T cell receptor (beta chain) was captured by sequencing in a study of CD8+ T cells in alopecia areata. This clone has a single count. The antigen remains undetermined. This CDR3 is 14 amino acids long. Deletions cut 0 bases from V and 6 bases from J, with 9 bases between. The germline V gene has CDR1 LGHNA and CDR2 YNFKEQ. The study's findings and limits: A large proportion of expanded lesional clones were detected persisting in scalp and blood during tofacitinib. Scalp clonality, along with expanded CD8+ clones among the top 100, was significantly decreased by tofacitinib. Normal scalp had lower clonality than lesional scalp, with alopecia totalis/universalis lesions showing this most strongly.

Reverse transcribed after extraction, RNA yielded cDNA as the sequencing template. TCRdb's table, derived via immunoSEQ multiplex PCR, lists solely in-frame clones and lacks some. Among 160,000 or so clones listed, approximately 52% were seen once. This sample's treatment: oral pan-JAK inhibitor, 5-10 mg twice daily. The material was CD4+ T cells sorted from blood, obtained at approximately week 56, from a patient treated with tofacitinib. The chain couples TRBV4-2 to TRBJ1-5, with unresolved D. The sequence came from a human donor with alopecia areata. The CDR3 DNA reads TGTGCCAGCAGCCAAGACATCTTAGGTCAGCCCCAGCATTTT. Protein product: CASSQDILGQPQHF.